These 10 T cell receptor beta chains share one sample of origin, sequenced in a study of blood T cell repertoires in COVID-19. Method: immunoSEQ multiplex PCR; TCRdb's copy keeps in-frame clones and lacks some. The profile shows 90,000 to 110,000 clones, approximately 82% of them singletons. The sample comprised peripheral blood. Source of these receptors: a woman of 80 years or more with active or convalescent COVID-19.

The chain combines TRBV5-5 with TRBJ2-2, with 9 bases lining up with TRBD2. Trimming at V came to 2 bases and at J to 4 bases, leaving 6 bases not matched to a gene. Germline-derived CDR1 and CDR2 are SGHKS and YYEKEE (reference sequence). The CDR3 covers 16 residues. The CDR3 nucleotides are TGTGCCAGCAGCTTCTGGGCAGCGGGAGGCACCGGGGAGCTGTTTTTT. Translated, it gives CASSFWAAGGTGELFF. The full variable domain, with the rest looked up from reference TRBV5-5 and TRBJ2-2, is DAGVTQSPTHLIKTRGQQVTLRCSPISGHKSVSWYQQVLGQGPQFIFQYYEKEERGRGNFPDRFSARQFPNYSSELNVNALLLGDSALYLCASSFWAAGGTGELFFGEGSRLTVL.

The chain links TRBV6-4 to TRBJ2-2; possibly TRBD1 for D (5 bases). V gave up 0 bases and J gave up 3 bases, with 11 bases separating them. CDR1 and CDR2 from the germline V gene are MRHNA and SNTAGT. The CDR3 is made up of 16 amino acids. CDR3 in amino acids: CASSDSSQGDTGELFF. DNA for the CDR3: TGTGCCAGCAGTGACTCGAGTCAGGGTGACACCGGGGAGCTGTTTTTT.

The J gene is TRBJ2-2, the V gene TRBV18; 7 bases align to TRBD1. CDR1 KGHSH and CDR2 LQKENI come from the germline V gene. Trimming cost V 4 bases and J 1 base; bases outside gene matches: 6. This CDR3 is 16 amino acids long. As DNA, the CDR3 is TGTGCCAGCTCACTACACGACAGGGTGAACACCGGGGAGCTGTTTTTT. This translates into CASSLHDRVNTGELFF.

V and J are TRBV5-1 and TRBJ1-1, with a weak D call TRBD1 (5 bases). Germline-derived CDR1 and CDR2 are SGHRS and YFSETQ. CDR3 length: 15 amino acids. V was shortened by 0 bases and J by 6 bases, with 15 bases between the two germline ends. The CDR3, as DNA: TGCGCCAGCAGCTTGGGGACGGGGGGGAGCCCTGAAGCTTTCTTT. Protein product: CASSLGTGGSPEAFF.

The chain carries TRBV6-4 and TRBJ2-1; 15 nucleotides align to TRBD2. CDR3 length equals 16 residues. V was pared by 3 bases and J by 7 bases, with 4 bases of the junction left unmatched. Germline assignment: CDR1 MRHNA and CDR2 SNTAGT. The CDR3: CASSEEGTSGRNEQFF. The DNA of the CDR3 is TGTGCCAGCAGTGAGGAGGGGACTAGCGGGAGGAATGAGCAGTTCTTC.

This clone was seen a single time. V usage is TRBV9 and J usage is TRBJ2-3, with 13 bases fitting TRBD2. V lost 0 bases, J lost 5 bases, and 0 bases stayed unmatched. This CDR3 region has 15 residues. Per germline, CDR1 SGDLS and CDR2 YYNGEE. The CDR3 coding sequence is TGTGCCAGCAGCGTAGGGACTAGCGGGAGAGATACGCAGTATTTT. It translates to CASSVGTSGRDTQYF.

The DNA for the CDR3 is TGTGCCAGCAGAAACGGAGGGACGAACACCGGGGAGCTGTTTTTT. It translates to CASRNGGTNTGELFF. The chain is built from TRBV6-5 and TRBJ2-2, with a tentative D call TRBD2 (6 bases). The germline V and J ends were trimmed by 6 bases and 0 bases, with 11 bases remaining between them. This CDR3 region has 15 residues. Germline lookup yields CDR1 MNHEY and CDR2 SVGAGI.

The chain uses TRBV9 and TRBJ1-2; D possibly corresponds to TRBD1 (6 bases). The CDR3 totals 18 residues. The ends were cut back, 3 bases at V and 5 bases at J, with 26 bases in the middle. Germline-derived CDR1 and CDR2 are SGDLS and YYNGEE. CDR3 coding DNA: TGTGCCAGCAGCGGATTCTTCGACAGGCGCCCATCGACTTATGGCTACACCTTC. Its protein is CASSGFFDRRPSTYGYTF. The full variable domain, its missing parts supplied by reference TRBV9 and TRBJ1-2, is DSGVTQTPKHLITATGQRVTLRCSPRSGDLSVYWYQQSLDQGLQFLIQYYNGEERAKGNILERFSAQQFPDLHSELNLSSLELGDSALYFCASSGFFDRRPSTYGYTFGSGTRLTVV.

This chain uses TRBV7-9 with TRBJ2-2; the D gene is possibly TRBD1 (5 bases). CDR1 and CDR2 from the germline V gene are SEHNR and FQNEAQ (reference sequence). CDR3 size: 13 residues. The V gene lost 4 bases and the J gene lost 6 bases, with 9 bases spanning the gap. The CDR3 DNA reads TGTGCCAGCAGCTCAACAGGCCCCGGGGAGCTGTTTTTT. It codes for CASSSTGPGELFF.

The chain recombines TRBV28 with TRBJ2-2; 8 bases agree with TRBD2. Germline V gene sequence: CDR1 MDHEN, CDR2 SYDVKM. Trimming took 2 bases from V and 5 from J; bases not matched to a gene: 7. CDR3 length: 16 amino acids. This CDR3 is CASSLAGGPRTGELFF. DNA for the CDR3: TGTGCCAGCAGTTTAGCGGGAGGCCCGAGGACCGGGGAGCTGTTTTTT. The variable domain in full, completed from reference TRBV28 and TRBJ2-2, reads DVKVTQSSRYLVKRTGEKVFLECVQDMDHENMFWYRQDPGLGLRLIYFSYDVKMKEKGDIPEGYSVSREKKERFSLILESASTNQTSMYLCASSLAGGPRTGELFFGEGSRLTVL.